This TCR beta chain was sequenced during a study of T cells in localized non-small cell lung cancer. Study-wide results and limits: Only one tumor region went through sequencing, so heterogeneity may still be there.

The method was immunoSEQ multiplex PCR; TCRdb's version includes in-frame clones alone and lacks a portion of them. The sample shows over 3,500 clones, 93% of them seen only once. V gave up 3 bases and J gave up 2 bases; unmatched junction bases: 5. CDR1 and CDR2 from the germline V gene are SGHTA and FQGTGA. The CDR3 is 15 residues long. This clone was observed once. The antigen is not known. The source material was peripheral blood, sampled before any cancer treatment. The source is a woman aged 35 to 75 with stage I lung adenocarcinoma. V is TRBV7-3 and J is TRBJ2-3; 7 nucleotides align to TRBD2. The CDR3 reads CASSFLGLPTDTQYF. The DNA of the CDR3 is TGTGCCAGCAGCTTTCTGGGACTACCCACAGATACGCAGTATTTT.